This TCR beta chain was captured in a study of OX40 agonist ivuxolimab in advanced cancers. Across the study: Patients received the agonistic anti-OX40 (CD134) antibody ivuxolimab. Earlier treatment with anti-PD-1, anti-PD-L1 or anti-CTLA-4 was permitted, and about 40% had received some.

CDR3 length: 14 amino acids. V was cut by 7 bases and J by 3 bases, with 12 bases left in between. The germline CDR1 and CDR2 sequences are SEHNR and FQNEAQ (reference sequence). The table came from immunoSEQ multiplex PCR; TCRdb's copy has only in-frame clones and leaves some out. The sample yields over 55,000 clones, approximately 90% seen once. The sequencing used CD4+ or CD8+ T cells sorted from blood, collected in a trial of the OX40 agonist ivuxolimab. The sequence came from an adult with an advanced solid tumor such as melanoma, head and neck, liver or kidney cancer. This chain uses TRBV7-9 with TRBJ1-4; D call uncertain. DNA for the CDR3: TGTGCCAGCACCAACTCTGGGGCTAATGAAAAACTGTTTTTT. Translation gives CASTNSGANEKLFF.